This paragraph reports one T cell receptor beta chain. Its antigen is unknown. Per-nucleotide qualities are absent, and no much larger clonotype sits a single base away. This sample was included in a study of T cell responses to AZD1222 COVID-19 vaccine (dated by TCRdb to the early 2020s). At the level of the whole study: AZD1222 recipients given second doses at about 4 weeks or at about 12 weeks were pooled, since spike-specific TCR depth and breadth were not found to differ between the two schedules. TCR sequencing covered more than 230 trial participants: 207 given two doses of AZD1222 and around 26 given two doses of MenACWY control vaccine. Trial participants were enrolled by age into 18-55, 56-69 and 70-plus year subgroups, with roughly 160, 29 and 62 TCR-sequenced participants respectively.

In the paper's terms, the time point label means: baseline before first vaccination. The vaccinee samples were drawn from two UK trials, COV001 and COV002, one of which was a single-blind randomized controlled phase 2/3 trial testing AZD1222 (ChAdOx1 nCoV-19) in healthy adults. For TCRbeta chain sequencing, PBMC samples were collected from trial participants at day 0 and at day 28 after the second dose. Broader findings and caveats from the paper: After two AZD1222 doses, both the breadth and the depth of spike-specific TCRs were significantly higher than at day 0 and than in MenACWY recipients. The 56-69-year group was small, and its depth increase did not reach significance, likely because of low power. Conclusions about previously exposed vaccinees were limited because only six AZD1222 recipients were SARS-CoV-2 seropositive at baseline. The whole spike protein was spanned by vaccine-associated CD4 TCRs, and dominant responses were seen in regions 160-218 and 743-854. Nearly half of unique spike-specific TCRs reportedly recognized epitopes outside regions mutated in the B.1.351 and B.1.1.7 variants. Because no day 14 peak-response samples were available, repertoires were characterized only after the peak T cell response. Most participants were white British and females outnumbered males, and the authors suggested that clonal diversity may have been underestimated.

Measured from the cysteine to the phenylalanine, the CDR3 is 14 residues long. The entry retains the CDR3 DNA only, 42 bases that are in frame from base 1. According to the germline V gene, CDR1 reads ENHRY and CDR2 reads SYGVKD. Deletion took 3 bases off V and 3 bases off J, with a span of 11 bases between the germline ends. The CDR3 regions of human TCRbeta chains were subjected to immunosequencing. The original methods were these. Repertoire TCRs were matched against a reference library of SARS-CoV-2-specific TCRs generated with the MIRA antigen-specificity platform. Breadth was defined as the fraction of unique TCRs that were SARS-CoV-2-associated, and depth was defined as the fraction of total T cells that were SARS-CoV-2-associated. Using the MIRA data, each spike-specific TCR was assigned both to the spike region to which the TCR was reactive and to a CD4 or CD8 class. Log10-transformed breadth and depth values were compared by one-way ANOVA with Sidak's multiple comparisons tests. In TCRdb, the immuneACCESS table is reduced to in-frame sequences with V and J assigned. These tables do not hold every clone; where another copy was compared, an unresolved V gene accounts for under half, and the others remain unexplained. For V, J and clone size, that table is used; D and trimming come from the DNA. This sample has under 200,000 clones in its table, and 88% of those were observed once. The top ten clones comprise roughly 5% of the sample.

The sequence joins TRBV10-3 to TRBJ1-2, with TRBD1 as a weak D call on 5 bases. Sequenced material: peripheral blood, taken on day 0 of AZD1222 vaccination. The clonotype comes from an adult in good health. The CDR3 reads as follows: CAISDRGEYYGYTF. Here is the DNA: TGTGCCATCAGTGATAGGGGAGAGTACTATGGCTACACCTTC.